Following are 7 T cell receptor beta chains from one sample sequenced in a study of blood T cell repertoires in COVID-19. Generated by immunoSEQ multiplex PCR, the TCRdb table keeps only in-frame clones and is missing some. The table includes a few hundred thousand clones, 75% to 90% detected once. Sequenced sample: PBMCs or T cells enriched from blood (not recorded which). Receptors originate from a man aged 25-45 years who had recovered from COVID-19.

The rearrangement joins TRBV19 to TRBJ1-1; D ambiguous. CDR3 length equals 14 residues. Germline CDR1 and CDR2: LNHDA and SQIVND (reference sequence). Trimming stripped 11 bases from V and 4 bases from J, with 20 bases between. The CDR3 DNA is TGTGCCGCCTCAGTCGGGATAGCGGGCACTGAAGCTTTCTTT. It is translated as CAASVGIAGTEAFF.

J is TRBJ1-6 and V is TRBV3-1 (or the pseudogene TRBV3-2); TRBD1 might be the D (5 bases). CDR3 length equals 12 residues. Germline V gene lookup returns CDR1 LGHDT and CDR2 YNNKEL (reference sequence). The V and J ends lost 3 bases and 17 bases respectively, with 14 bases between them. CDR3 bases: TGTGCCAGCAGCCACTTAGGGGCCCCAGTCCACTTT. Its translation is CASSHLGAPVHF.

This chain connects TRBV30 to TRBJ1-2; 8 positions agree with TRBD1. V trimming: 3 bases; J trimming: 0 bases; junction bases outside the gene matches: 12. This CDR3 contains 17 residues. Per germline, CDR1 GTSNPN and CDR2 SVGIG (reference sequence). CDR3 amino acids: CAWRAGGRGEPNYGYTF. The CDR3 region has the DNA TGTGCCTGGAGGGCAGGGGGCAGGGGGGAACCTAACTATGGCTACACCTTC. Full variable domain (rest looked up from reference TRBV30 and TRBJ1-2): SQTIHQWPATLVQPVGSPLSLECTVEGTSNPNLYWYRQAAGRGLQLLFYSVGIGQISSEVPQNLSASRPQDRQFILSSKKLLLSDSGFYLCAWRAGGRGEPNYGYTFGSGTRLTVV.

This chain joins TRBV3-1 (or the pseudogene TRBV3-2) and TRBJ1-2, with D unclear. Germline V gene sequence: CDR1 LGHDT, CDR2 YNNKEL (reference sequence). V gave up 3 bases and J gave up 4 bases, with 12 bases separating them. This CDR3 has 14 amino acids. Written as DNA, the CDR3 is TGTGCCAGCAGCCACCTAAGAGGCCCCTATGGCTACACCTTC. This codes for CASSHLRGPYGYTF.

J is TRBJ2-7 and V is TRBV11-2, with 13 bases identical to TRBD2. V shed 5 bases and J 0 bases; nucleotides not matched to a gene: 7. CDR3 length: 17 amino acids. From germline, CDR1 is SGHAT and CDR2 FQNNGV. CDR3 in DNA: TGTGCCAGCAGCGCGGGACTAGCGGGGAGCGGCTCCTACGAGCAGTACTTC. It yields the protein CASSAGLAGSGSYEQYF.

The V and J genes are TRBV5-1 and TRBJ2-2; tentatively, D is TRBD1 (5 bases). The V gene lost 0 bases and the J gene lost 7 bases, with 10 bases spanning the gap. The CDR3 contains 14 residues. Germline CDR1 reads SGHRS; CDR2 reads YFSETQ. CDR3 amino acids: CASSLEGVNGELFF. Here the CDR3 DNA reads TGCGCCAGCAGCTTGGAAGGGGTTAACGGGGAGCTGTTTTTT.

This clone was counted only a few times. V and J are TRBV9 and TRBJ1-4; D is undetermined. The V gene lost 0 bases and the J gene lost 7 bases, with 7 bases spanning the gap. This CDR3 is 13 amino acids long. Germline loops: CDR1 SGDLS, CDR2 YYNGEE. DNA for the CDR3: TGTGCCAGCAGCGTAGAACCCGGTGAAAAACTGTTTTTT. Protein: CASSVEPGEKLFF.